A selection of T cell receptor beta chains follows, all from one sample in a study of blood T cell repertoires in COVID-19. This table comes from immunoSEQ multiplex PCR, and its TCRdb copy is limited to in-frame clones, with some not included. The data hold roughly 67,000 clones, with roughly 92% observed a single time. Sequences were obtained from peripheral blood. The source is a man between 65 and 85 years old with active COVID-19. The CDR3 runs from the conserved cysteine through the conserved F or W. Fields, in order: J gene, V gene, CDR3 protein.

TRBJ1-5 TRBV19 CASSPGGSQPQHF
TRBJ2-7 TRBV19 CASSRQVRLEQYF
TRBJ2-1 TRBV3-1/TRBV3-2 CASSQPLAGGPRNNEQFF
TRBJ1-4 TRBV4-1 CASSRTGTAHEKLFF
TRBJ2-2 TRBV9 CASSVGGTSTGELFF
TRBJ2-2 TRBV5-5 CATSRGLAGLTGELFF
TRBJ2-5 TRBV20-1 CSASTAGQETQYF
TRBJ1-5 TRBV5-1 CASSPQGGLNQPQHF
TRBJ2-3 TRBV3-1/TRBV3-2 CASSPLAGGVTDTQYF
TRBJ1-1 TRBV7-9 CASSRNMNTEAFF
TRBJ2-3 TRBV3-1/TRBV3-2 CASSVSSGGAGDTQYF
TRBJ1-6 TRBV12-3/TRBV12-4 CASTRGVNSPLHF
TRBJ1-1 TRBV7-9 CASSAPTGYGNEAFF
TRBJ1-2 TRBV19 CASSILLTGDYGYTF
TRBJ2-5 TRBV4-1 CASSQERLAGPGTQYF
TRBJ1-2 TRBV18 CASSPQENYGYTF
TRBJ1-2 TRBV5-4 CASSPLYGYTF
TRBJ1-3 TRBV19 CASSNGGQMGYSGYSGNTIYF
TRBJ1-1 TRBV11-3 CASSSNEAFF
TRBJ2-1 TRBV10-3 CAITESSYNEQFF
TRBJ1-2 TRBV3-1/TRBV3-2 CASSQDGASLIHGYTF
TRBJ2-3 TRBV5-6 CASRQGSTQYF
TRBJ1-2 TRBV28 CASSYPTGSAYGYTF
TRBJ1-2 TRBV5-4 CASSLDPMGSNYGYTF
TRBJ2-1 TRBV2 CASSRQLSYNEQFF
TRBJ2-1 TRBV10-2 CASSAPAGNSYNEQFF
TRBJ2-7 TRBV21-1 CASSKEAGGLSYEQYF
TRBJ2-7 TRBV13 CASSPREDIEQYF
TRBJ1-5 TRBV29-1 CSSTGFARVESNQPQHF
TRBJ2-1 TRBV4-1 CASSPRFGSAYNEQFF
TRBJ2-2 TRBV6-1 CASSESLGSTGELFF
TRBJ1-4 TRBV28 CASSESRANEKLFF
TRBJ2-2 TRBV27 CASRQGAGAGELFF
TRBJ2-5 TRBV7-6 CASSRSSRVFGETQYF
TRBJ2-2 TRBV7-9 CASSPQGLAGGTGELFF
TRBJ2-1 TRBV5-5 CASSLMQGGASYNEQFF
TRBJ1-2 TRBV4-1 CASSQREGYGYTF
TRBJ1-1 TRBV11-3 CASSPRTGGYTEAFF
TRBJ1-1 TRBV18 CASSPGTGDRGTEAFF
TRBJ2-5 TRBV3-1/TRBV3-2 CASSQVQETQYF
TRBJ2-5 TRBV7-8 CASTDQGRGKTQYF
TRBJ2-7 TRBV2 CASSGQGGIYEQYF
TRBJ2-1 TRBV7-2 CASSPVPAGGMNEQFF
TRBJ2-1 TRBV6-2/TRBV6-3 CASSTPGLTPKQFF
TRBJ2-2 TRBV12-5 CASGLQMTAQNTGELFF
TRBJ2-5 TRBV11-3 CASSLIGGGRGQQETQYF
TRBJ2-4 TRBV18 CASSPQTGGAKNIQYF
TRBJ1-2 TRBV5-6 CASSQGTFGGGYTF
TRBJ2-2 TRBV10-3 CAIRAGLAGENTGELFF